In its sample, the clone carrying this T cell receptor (beta chain) was seen once. Its antigen is unidentified. Regarding treatment: 19 received Ad26.COV2.S at low or high dose, single or two shots; about 5 received placebo; per-sample allocation not given. Sampling occurred on day 63 after the first vaccine or placebo injection. V dropped 7 bases and J dropped 4; count of bases not matched to a gene: 13. Germline values: CDR1 GTSNPN, CDR2 SVGIG (reference sequence). The CDR3 is made up of 14 amino acids. TCRdb keeps only in-frame clones here, not all; method: immunoSEQ multiplex PCR. The table includes a few hundred thousand clones, approximately 91% detected once. The sample belongs to a study of Ad26.COV2.S vaccination and SARS-CoV-2 variants. On the study more broadly: Donor participated within the Ad26.COV2.S arm of the COV1001 trial.

Study-wide results and caveats: Vaccinated and placebo-treated recipients had similar non-spike TCR breadth.

The sequencing here drew on peripheral blood, taken in a trial of Ad26.COV2.S vaccine versus placebo. V and J are TRBV30 and TRBJ2-7; 7 nucleotides align to TRBD1. This clonotype was obtained from a person between 18 and 65 years old who received the Ad26.COV2.S COVID-19 vaccine or a placebo. The CDR3 sequence is CALKKGASPYEQYF. The DNA of the CDR3 is TGTGCCTTAAAGAAGGGGGCTTCCCCTTACGAGCAGTACTTC.